The 28 T cell receptor beta chains in this list originate from one sample, sequenced in a study of shared clonotypes between healthy human individuals (TCRdb year 2020). To prepare the library, the immunoSEQ multiplex PCR assay was applied. This immuneACCESS table, as held by TCRdb, lists in-frame sequences with V and J called but not all clones. Of the missing ones, under half trace to an unresolved V gene in checked studies; the others have no known cause. This sample is represented by some 1,600,000 clones; 98% of them were singletons. The ten largest clones take up around 0.45% of the sample. The specimen was naive CD4+ T cells sorted from blood. Interpreted using the paper, the cell subset or site label stands for: CD45RA+ positively selected. The receptors stem from a man aged 25 to 40 in good health.

The rearrangement joins TRBV5-4 to TRBJ1-1, with 8 bases lining up with TRBD1. The CDR3 runs 14 residues. Germline CDR1 and CDR2: SGHNT and YYREEE (reference sequence). The J segment lost 2 bases and the V segment lost 2 bases, leaving 2 bases of the junction unmatched. The CDR3 DNA sequence: TGTGCCAGCAGCTTCCCAGGGGGCAACACTGAAGCTTTCTTT. Its translation is CASSFPGGNTEAFF.

A remark on this clone: Other DNA sequences within the sample encode an identical CDR3. The chain recombines TRBV19 with TRBJ1-1, with D possibly matching TRBD1 (6 bases). The ends were cut back, 3 bases at V and 0 bases at J, with 8 bases in the middle. The CDR3 extends over 14 amino acids. Germline V gene sequence: CDR1 LNHDA, CDR2 SQIVND (reference sequence). This CDR3 reads CASSIRGLNTEAFF. The CDR3 DNA reads TGTGCCAGTAGTATCAGGGGATTGAACACTGAAGCTTTCTTT.

V is TRBV29-1 and J is TRBJ2-5, with 8 bases lining up with TRBD2. V shed 4 bases, J shed 1 base, and the junction held 5 bases outside the gene matches. This CDR3 has 14 residues. CDR1 is SQVTM and CDR2 is ANQGSEA in the germline V gene. The CDR3 nucleotides are TGCAGCGTTGCTATAGCGGGACCCCAAGAGACCCAGTACTTC. It specifies CSVAIAGPQETQYF.

The genes are TRBV28 and TRBJ2-1; D call uncertain. Per germline, CDR1 MDHEN and CDR2 SYDVKM. V dropped 7 bases and J dropped 8 bases, with 12 bases sitting between them. The CDR3 is made up of 12 amino acids. This CDR3 reads CASIGWGDEQFF. CDR3 bases: TGTGCCAGCATAGGGTGGGGTGATGAGCAGTTCTTC.

V usage is TRBV14 and J usage is TRBJ2-7, with D maybe TRBD1 (6 bases). V was shortened by 4 bases and J by 2 bases, with 18 bases between the two germline ends. The CDR3 loop spans 16 amino acids. Germline CDR1 reads SGHDN; CDR2 reads FVKESK. DNA of the CDR3: TGTGCCAGCAGCCCAAATCTACCCAGGGGAACCTACGAGCAGTACTTC. Protein sequence: CASSPNLPRGTYEQYF.

The rearrangement links TRBV29-1 to TRBJ2-7, with unresolved D. Trimming took off 4 bases at V and 3 bases at J, with 10 bases between the two ends. The germline CDR1 and CDR2 sequences are SQVTM and ANQGSEA. This CDR3 has 12 residues. As DNA, the CDR3 is TGCAGCGTTGTTAGTCTGAACTACGAGCAGTACTTC. Translated: CSVVSLNYEQYF.

The chain carries TRBV7-2 and TRBJ2-3; 7 bases line up with TRBD2. The V segment lost 4 bases and the J segment 1 base; nucleotides outside the gene matches: 2. Germline CDR1 SGHTA, CDR2 FQGNSA. CDR3 size: 14 residues. The CDR3 spells CASSYGGGTDTQYF. The CDR3 nucleotides read TGTGCCAGCAGCTATGGGGGGGGCACAGATACGCAGTATTTT.

This chain uses TRBV2 with TRBJ2-5; 10 positions match TRBD2. Germline loops: CDR1 SNHLY, CDR2 FYNNEI. This CDR3 region has 15 residues. Trimming cost V 4 bases and J 2 bases; bases outside gene matches: 4. The CDR3 DNA reads TGTGCCAGCAGTGTTGTAGCGGGAGGTCAAGAGACCCAGTACTTC. This translates into CASSVVAGGQETQYF.

The chain carries TRBV4-1 and TRBJ2-7; 12 bases align to TRBD2. V trimming: 1 base; J trimming: 7 bases; junction bases outside the gene matches: 2. Germline CDR1 reads MGHRA; CDR2 reads YSYEKL. The CDR3 extends over 14 amino acids. Written as DNA, the CDR3 is TGCGCCAGCAGCCAAGTCCTAGCGGGAGGGGAGCAGTACTTC. Protein product: CASSQVLAGGEQYF.

The chain couples TRBV4-1 to TRBJ2-5, with D perhaps given as TRBD1 or TRBD2 (5 bases each). Germline values: CDR1 MGHRA, CDR2 YSYEKL. The CDR3 covers 15 residues. The V end lost 1 base, the J end lost 2 bases, and 11 bases lay between the germline ends. The CDR3 protein is CASSQAGTGQETQYF. The CDR3 nucleotides are TGCGCCAGCAGCCAAGCCGGGACGGGGCAAGAGACCCAGTACTTC.

The chain joins TRBV7-9 to TRBJ2-1; D might be TRBD2 (7 bases). The germline V gene has CDR1 SEHNR and CDR2 FQNEAQ (reference sequence). V was trimmed by 5 bases and J by 2 bases, leaving 16 bases between them. The CDR3 has 16 amino acids. In nucleotides, the CDR3 is TGTGCCAGCAGCCTAAGGGGGGGACTCGCCTACAATGAGCAGTTCTTC. Its protein product is CASSLRGGLAYNEQFF.

The CDR3 is CASSLVTRSGNEQFF. The CDR3 coding sequence is TGCGCCAGCAGCTTAGTAACGAGGAGTGGCAATGAGCAGTTCTTC. The chain carries TRBV5-1 and TRBJ2-1; D is unresolved. With 2 bases removed from V and 6 bases from J, the gap between germline ends came to 15 bases. The V gene's germline CDR1 is SGHRS and CDR2 YFSETQ. CDR3 length: 15 residues.

V is TRBV30 and J is TRBJ1-2, with D unresolved. The germline V gene has CDR1 GTSNPN and CDR2 SVGIG (reference sequence). The V gene lost 3 bases and the J gene lost 0 bases, with 23 bases spanning the gap. This CDR3 comprises 18 residues. This chain's CDR3 is CAWRRHGIAMASNYGYTF. The CDR3, as DNA: TGTGCCTGGAGGAGACACGGTATCGCTATGGCCTCTAACTATGGCTACACCTTC.

This chain links TRBV2 with TRBJ2-5; 7 bases agree with TRBD2. This CDR3 has 16 amino acids. The germline gives CDR1 SNHLY, CDR2 FYNNEI. V trimming: 1 base; J trimming: 4 bases; junction bases outside the gene matches: 9. DNA of the CDR3: TGTGCCAGCAGTGAAGGCGGGAGCCGAGGCTCAGAGACCCAGTACTTC. Its translation: CASSEGGSRGSETQYF.

Points on this clone: Other nucleotide sequences in the sample specify the same CDR3. The chain combines TRBV5-6 with TRBJ2-5; the D is unclear. Between the trimmed V and J ends, which lost 2 bases and 4 bases, there was a span of 3 bases. The CDR3 runs to 11 residues. The germline CDR1 and CDR2 sequences are SGHDT and YYEEEE. CDR3 protein: CASSLAETQYF. The CDR3 DNA reads TGTGCCAGCAGCTTAGCAGAGACCCAGTACTTC. The variable domain in full, with the rest retrieved from reference TRBV5-6 and TRBJ2-5, is DAGVTQSPTHLIKTRGQQVTLRCSPKSGHDTVSWYQQALGQGPQFIFQYYEEEERQRGNFPDRFSGHQFPNYSSELNVNALLLGDSALYLCASSLAETQYFGPGTRLLVL.

The chain employs TRBV2 and TRBJ2-3; possibly TRBD2 for D (6 bases). CDR1 and CDR2 from the germline V gene are SNHLY and FYNNEI. The CDR3 covers 15 residues. The germline V and J ends were trimmed by 7 bases and 1 base, with 15 bases remaining between them. The CDR3 here is CASKSGWVGTDTQYF. The CDR3 DNA reads TGTGCCAGCAAAAGCGGGTGGGTTGGCACAGATACGCAGTATTTT.

This rearrangement joins TRBV6-1 to TRBJ2-1, with TRBD2 identical over 7 bases. V lost 4 bases to trimming and J lost 2 bases; unmatched junction nucleotides: 8. The CDR3 has 16 residues. Germline lookup yields CDR1 MNHNS and CDR2 SASEGT. For the CDR3, the DNA is TGTGCCAGCAGTGTACGAGCGGGGCCCCCCTACAATGAGCAGTTCTTC. It yields the protein CASSVRAGPPYNEQFF.

V usage is TRBV5-1 and J usage is TRBJ2-1, with D possibly TRBD2 on 5 matching bases. The CDR3 runs 14 residues. Germline assignment: CDR1 SGHRS and CDR2 YFSETQ. Deletions cut 0 bases from V and 5 bases from J, with 9 bases between. DNA for the CDR3: TGCGCCAGCAGCTTGGGGGAGTTAGACAATGAGCAGTTCTTC. Amino acid sequence: CASSLGELDNEQFF.

This clone showed up just once. V gene TRBV30 combines with J gene TRBJ2-5, with 7 bases that match TRBD1. Trimming at V came to 7 bases and at J to 4 bases, leaving 9 bases not matched to a gene. The CDR3 is 13 amino acids. CDR1 is GTSNPN and CDR2 is SVGIG in the germline V gene (reference sequence). The CDR3 DNA is TGTGCCTCCTCCCCTACAGGGGCAGAGACCCAGTACTTC. The encoded protein is CASSPTGAETQYF.

The chain uses TRBV18 and TRBJ1-1, with a weak D call TRBD1 (6 bases). Trimming removed 5 bases at V and 0 bases at J, with 10 bases between. The CDR3 has 14 amino acids. From germline, CDR1 is KGHSH and CDR2 LQKENI. This CDR3 reads CASSWGQLNTEAFF. The CDR3 DNA reads TGTGCCAGCTCATGGGGGCAGTTGAACACTGAAGCTTTCTTT.

The chain joins TRBV5-1 to TRBJ1-4, with no clear D. Trimming removed 0 bases at V and 4 bases at J, with 10 bases between. CDR1 is SGHRS and CDR2 is YFSETQ in the germline V gene. The CDR3 is 15 residues long. CDR3 loop: CASSLVGEVNEKLFF. CDR3 sequence (DNA): TGCGCCAGCAGCTTGGTCGGGGAAGTTAATGAAAAACTGTTTTTT.

A single count supports this clone. CDR3 DNA sequence: TGTGCCAGCAGAAGGACAGGGTGGGAGCAGTACTTC. Translating it yields CASRRTGWEQYF. V gene TRBV27 combines with J gene TRBJ2-7, with TRBD1 matching over 8 bases. Looked up from germline, CDR1 is MNHEY and CDR2 is SMNVEV (reference sequence). Trimming took 6 bases from V and 7 from J; bases not matched to a gene: 5. The CDR3 spans 12 residues.

V is TRBV7-9 and J is TRBJ2-7; tentative D call: TRBD2 (6 bases). Germline lookup yields CDR1 SEHNR and CDR2 FQNEAQ (reference sequence). This CDR3 spans 15 amino acids. V lost 10 bases and J lost 2, with 21 bases in between. This chain's CDR3 is CATGYAGTMPYEQYF. The CDR3 coding sequence is TGTGCCACAGGGTATGCGGGGACGATGCCCTACGAGCAGTACTTC.

The chain combines TRBV7-2 with TRBJ2-7, with a tentative D call TRBD1 (6 bases). Germline-derived CDR1 and CDR2 are SGHTA and FQGNSA. Trimming cost V 4 bases and J 2 bases, with 21 bases left between them. The CDR3 is 17 residues long. The CDR3 sequence: CASSYPPYGTKTYEQYF. The CDR3 DNA follows: TGTGCCAGCAGCTACCCGCCTTACGGGACAAAGACCTACGAGCAGTACTTC.

The V and J genes are TRBV14 and TRBJ2-7; no firm D call. Germline V gives CDR1 SGHDN, CDR2 FVKESK. CDR3 length equals 13 residues. Trimming shortened V by 3 bases and J by 6 bases, and 12 bases separated the two germline ends. CDR3 in DNA: TGTGCCAGCAGCCAGGTTTGGTTGAGCGAGCAGTACTTC. Its protein product is CASSQVWLSEQYF. The variable domain in full, completed from reference TRBV14 and TRBJ2-7, reads EAGVTQFPSHSVIEKGQTVTLRCDPISGHDNLYWYRRVMGKEIKFLLHFVKESKQDESGMPNNRFLAERTGGTYSTLKVQPAELEDSGVYFCASSQVWLSEQYFGPGTRLTVT.

The rearrangement links TRBV27 to TRBJ2-6, with D possibly TRBD2 on 6 matching bases. Germline CDR1 and CDR2: MNHEY and SMNVEV (reference sequence). Trimming removed 6 bases from V and 0 bases from J, with 24 bases in between. The CDR3 is 20 amino acids. As DNA, the CDR3 is TGTGCCAGCAGGACGTTTTACACAGGAGGGTCTAGCTCTGGGGCCAACGTCCTGACTTTC. It specifies CASRTFYTGGSSSGANVLTF.

The chain employs TRBV11-3 and TRBJ2-5, with D perhaps being TRBD1 or TRBD2 (5 bases each). The germline V gene encodes CDR1 SGHNT and CDR2 YENEEA. The CDR3 is 13 residues long. The germline V and J ends were trimmed by 5 bases and 5 bases, with 12 bases remaining between them. The CDR3 DNA follows: TGTGCCAGCAGCAGAGGGGTAGGGGAGACCCAGTACTTC. This translates into CASSRGVGETQYF.

The V and J genes are TRBV28 and TRBJ1-5; D not certain. The CDR3 is made up of 12 amino acids. Trimming pared 8 bases from V and 4 bases from J, leaving 9 bases between. Germline CDR1 reads MDHEN; CDR2 reads SYDVKM. Here the CDR3 DNA reads TGTGCCAGCGTCCAGATTAATCAGCCCCAGCATTTT. The encoded protein is CASVQINQPQHF.